A selection of T cell receptor beta chains follows, all from one sample in a study of shared clonotypes between healthy human individuals. Here immunoSEQ multiplex PCR was the method, and the copy in TCRdb shows in-frame clones only, minus some. The data show over a million clones, roughly 95% seen once. The sample consisted of naive CD4+ T cells sorted from blood. These receptors were collected from a man in his thirties or forties in good health. Both conserved end residues are part of each CDR3. Fields, in order: D gene, V gene, clone size, CDR3 protein. The D gene is left open where the match is weak. Not all rows give a size; the values are once, few, many and, for expanded clones, a class.

D: TRBD1; V: TRBV5-1; size: .; CDR3: CASTRDIGGSTGANVLTF
D: TRBD1; V: TRBV19; size: .; CDR3: CASSISIAGGHGYTF
D: .; V: TRBV5-6; size: .; CDR3: CASSSSPGRNTEAFF
D: .; V: TRBV4-2; size: .; CDR3: CASSQRQVRAPQHF
D: .; V: TRBV15; size: .; CDR3: CATSRGRGREQYF
D: .; V: TRBV11-2; size: .; CDR3: CASSRMRGDTEAFF
D: .; V: TRBV7-3; size: .; CDR3: CASSLKRWGPEQYF
D: .; V: TRBV27; size: .; CDR3: CASESRDFAEAFF
D: TRBD1; V: TRBV2; size: .; CDR3: CASREDRPRYEQYF
D: .; V: TRBV27; size: .; CDR3: CASSLGLGTGEQYF
D: .; V: TRBV28; size: .; CDR3: CASSLGTTREKLFF
D: .; V: TRBV7-2; size: .; CDR3: CASRSGADTQYF
D: .; V: TRBV13; size: once; CDR3: CASSLGGNTQYF
D: .; V: TRBV19; size: once; CDR3: CASSIRPLGPSGTGELFF
D: .; V: TRBV27; size: once; CDR3: CASRTLYSYEQYF
D: .; V: TRBV28; size: .; CDR3: CASSYLLTGLRESYEQYF
D: .; V: TRBV21-1; size: .; CDR3: CASSKAGDGSKETQYF
D: .; V: TRBV19; size: once; CDR3: CASSFGPRSTDTQYF
D: .; V: TRBV18; size: once; CDR3: CASSRKTLQPLSNQPQHF
D: .; V: TRBV5-4; size: .; CDR3: CASSLAGVRNEKLFF
D: .; V: TRBV19; size: .; CDR3: CASSATATYNEQFF
D: .; V: TRBV7-2; size: .; CDR3: CASSLPGFAGSYNEQFF
D: .; V: TRBV18; size: .; CDR3: CASSPGGGVNEKLFF
D: .; V: TRBV19; size: .; CDR3: CASSPQDTGELFF
D: .; V: TRBV7-2; size: .; CDR3: CASSQQLGPVYEQYF
D: TRBD1; V: TRBV5-1; size: .; CDR3: CASSYHGTGEDGYTF
D: TRBD2; V: TRBV19; size: .; CDR3: CASSIGLAGGGNEQFF
D: TRBD1; V: TRBV7-9; size: .; CDR3: CASSLALPGGHYGYTF
D: .; V: TRBV28; size: .; CDR3: CACTHLKLNEQYF
D: TRBD2; V: TRBV5-4; size: .; CDR3: CASSLRTSGNSDTQYF
D: .; V: TRBV28; size: .; CDR3: CASSFRGWTGNTGELFF
D: .; V: TRBV9; size: .; CDR3: CASSRTVSYEQYF
D: .; V: TRBV28; size: few; CDR3: CASSFLSEQFF
D: .; V: TRBV19; size: .; CDR3: CASTPAGGGTDTQYF
D: TRBD2; V: TRBV10-1; size: .; CDR3: CASSESPTSGSHQETQYF
D: .; V: TRBV7-2; size: .; CDR3: CASSLRVTGELFF
D: .; V: TRBV14; size: .; CDR3: CASSRGQPEAFF
D: TRBD1; V: TRBV10-3; size: .; CDR3: CAISESGTGAYEQYF
D: .; V: TRBV9; size: .; CDR3: CASSLGTTSTDTQYF
D: TRBD1; V: TRBV5-1; size: .; CDR3: CASSLVTGGHLNYGYTF